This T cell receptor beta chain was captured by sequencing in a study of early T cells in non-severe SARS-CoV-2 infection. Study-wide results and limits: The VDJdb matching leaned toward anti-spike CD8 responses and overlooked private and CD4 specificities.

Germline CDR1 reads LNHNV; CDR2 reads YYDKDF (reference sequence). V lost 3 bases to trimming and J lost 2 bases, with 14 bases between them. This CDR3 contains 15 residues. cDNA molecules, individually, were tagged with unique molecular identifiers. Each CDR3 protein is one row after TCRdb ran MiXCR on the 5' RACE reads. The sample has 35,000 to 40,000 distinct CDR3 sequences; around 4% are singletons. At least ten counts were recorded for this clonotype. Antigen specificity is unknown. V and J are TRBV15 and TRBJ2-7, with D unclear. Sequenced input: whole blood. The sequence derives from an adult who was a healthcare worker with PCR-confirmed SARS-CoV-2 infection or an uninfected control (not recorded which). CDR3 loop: CATSSLDIPTYEQYF. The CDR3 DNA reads TGTGCCACCAGCAGCCTCGACATACCGACCTACGAGCAGTACTTC. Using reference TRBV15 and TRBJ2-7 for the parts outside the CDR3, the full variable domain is DAMVIQNPRYQVTQFGKPVTLSCSQTLNHNVMYWYQQKSSQAPKLLFHYYDKDFNNEADTPDNFQSRRPNTSFCFLDIRSPGLGDTAMYLCATSSLDIPTYEQYFGPGTRLTVT.